This T cell receptor (beta chain) appears in the sequencing data of a study of tumor-infiltrating lymphocytes in primary liver carcinoma. Study observations and caveats: Only about 7-24% of top clones occurred in every one of the five tumor regions. Tumors had a significantly higher top-250-clone fraction than blood (p = 0.039).

RNA and DNA were co-extracted from about 20-30 mg of unsorted bulk tissue. Chronic HBV infection was present in the patients, who were treatment-naive. Constant-region priming of 500 ng total RNA yielded TCR beta cDNA. What produced the TCR beta libraries was three nested multiplex PCR rounds using slightly modified ARM-PCR. TCRdb independently ran MiXCR on the multiplex PCR reads; one entry per CDR3 protein. The repertoire has about 78,000 distinct CDR3 sequences, about two thirds of them found once; the top ten carry roughly an eighth. In the case of this clonotype: As yet, its antigen is unknown. Its ends do not fully match the called genes, so a read error is possible.

This sequence originates from an older woman with primary liver carcinoma and hepatitis B virus infection. The sequenced sample consisted of liver tumor tissue from sampling region 4. Subset of the sample: tumor region T4, right-lateral pole.

CDR3 DNA: TGTGCCAGCAGTTTGACAGGACCGGACGGAGAGACCCAATACTTC. This gives the protein CASSLTGPDGETQYF. This chain joins TRBV5-6 and TRBJ2-5, with D perhaps matching TRBD1 (6 bases). Looked up from germline, CDR1 is SGHDT and CDR2 is YYEEEE. The CDR3 loop spans 15 amino acids.